This T cell receptor beta chain is from a study of HIV-infected patients and healthy controls. The sample holds a few counts of this clonotype. Using its own MiXCR run on the 5' RACE reads, TCRdb lists one record per CDR3 protein. The table records tens of thousands of distinct CDR3 sequences, less than 20% of them present only once. Trimming stripped 3 bases from V and 0 bases from J, with 10 bases between. Per germline, CDR1 SQVTM and CDR2 ANQGSEA. The CDR3 sequence is 14 residues long. This TCR came from a human donor in good health. This sequence joins TRBV29-1 and TRBJ2-3; maybe TRBD2 (6 bases). Sequencing was done on a sample of CD4+ T cells from blood. The CDR3 sequence is CSVEWGDSTDTQYF. Here the CDR3 DNA reads TGCAGCGTTGAGTGGGGGGATAGCACAGATACGCAGTATTTT.